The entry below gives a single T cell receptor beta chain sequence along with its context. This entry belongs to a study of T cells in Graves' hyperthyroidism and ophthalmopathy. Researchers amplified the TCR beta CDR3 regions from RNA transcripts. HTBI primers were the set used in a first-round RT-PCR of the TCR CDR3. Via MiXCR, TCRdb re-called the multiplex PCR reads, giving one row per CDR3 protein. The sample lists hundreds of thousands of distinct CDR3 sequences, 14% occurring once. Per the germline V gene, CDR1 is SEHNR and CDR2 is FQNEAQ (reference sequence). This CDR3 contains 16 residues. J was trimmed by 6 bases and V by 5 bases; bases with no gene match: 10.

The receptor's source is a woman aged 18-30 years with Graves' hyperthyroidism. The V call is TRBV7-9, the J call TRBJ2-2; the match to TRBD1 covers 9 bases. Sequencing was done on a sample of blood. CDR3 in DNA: TGTGCCAGCAGCCCCTCGGACAGGGGAAGGGCCGGGGAGCTGTTTTTT. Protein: CASSPSDRGRAGELFF. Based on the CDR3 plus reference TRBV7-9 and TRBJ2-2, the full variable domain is DTGVSQNPRHKITKRGQNVTFRCDPISEHNRLYWYRQTLGQGPEFLTYFQNEAQLEKSRLLSDRFSAERPKGSFSTLEIQRTEQGDSAMYLCASSPSDRGRAGELFFGEGSRLTVL.